This T cell receptor beta chain was documented in a study of blood T cell repertoires in COVID-19. The overall study: Sites across the United States, Italy and Spain contributed samples from acute and convalescent COVID-19. PBMCs, B-cell-depleted T cells, or T cells were the source of the cDNA or gDNA that made up the material.

TCRdb's table, derived via immunoSEQ multiplex PCR, lists solely in-frame clones and lacks some. Here the sample spans around 68,000 clones, about 80% being singletons. The CDR3 runs 14 residues. The V segment lost 5 bases and the J segment 7 bases; nucleotides outside the gene matches: 3. Germline V gene data show CDR1 as SGHTA and CDR2 as FQGNSA. Sequencing was done on a sample of peripheral blood. The chain employs TRBV7-2 and TRBJ2-1; 12 bases map to TRBD2. The receptor was isolated from a man older than 75 with active COVID-19. CDR3 bases: TGTGCCAGCAGCGTCGGACTAGCGGGAAATGAGCAGTTCTTC. It codes for CASSVGLAGNEQFF. Drawing the rest from reference TRBV7-2 and TRBJ2-1, the complete variable domain is GAGVSQSPSNKVTEKGKDVELRCDPISGHTALYWYRQSLGQGLEFLIYFQGNSAPDKSGLPSDRFSAERTGGSVSTLTIQRTQQEDSAVYLCASSVGLAGNEQFFGPGTRLTVL.